This entry lists 24 T cell receptor beta chains sequenced from one sample in a study of persistence of HIV-infected CD4 T cells. These receptors have no identified antigens. Sequencing used immunoSEQ version 4 in survey mode. Sequenced by immunoSEQ multiplex PCR; TCRdb stores in-frame clones only, minus some. The profile shows 40,000 to 45,000 clones, around 89% of them singletons. Anti-CD3/anti-CD28 beads served as a nonspecific positive control stimulus. CD4+ T cells upregulating both CD40 ligand and CD69 were sorted as responding cells. Sequencing was performed on CD4+ T cells sorted from PBMCs after approximately 19-hour stimulation, taken from a patient who received antiretroviral therapy. All receptors derive from an adult man with HIV who was CMV-seropositive.

This chain connects TRBV13 to TRBJ1-6; D is perhaps TRBD1 (6 bases). CDR1 and CDR2 from the germline V gene are PRHDT and FYEKMQ (reference sequence). V was shortened by 5 bases and J by 7 bases, with 15 bases between the two germline ends. CDR3 length: 15 residues. The CDR3 is CASSPPTGTNSPLHF. The CDR3 bases are TGTGCCAGCAGCCCCCCCACAGGGACAAATTCACCCCTCCACTTT.

V is TRBV28 and J is TRBJ1-5; possibly TRBD1 for D (5 bases). Looked up from germline, CDR1 is MDHEN and CDR2 is SYDVKM. CDR3 length equals 15 residues. V shed 7 bases and J shed 2 bases, with 15 bases lying between them. The CDR3 loop reads CASILRGRRNQPQHF. The CDR3 DNA is TGTGCCAGCATCCTTAGGGGACGGCGCAATCAGCCCCAGCATTTT. The full variable domain, in which reference TRBV28 and TRBJ1-5 provide the parts outside the CDR3, is DVKVTQSSRYLVKRTGEKVFLECVQDMDHENMFWYRQDPGLGLRLIYFSYDVKMKEKGDIPEGYSVSREKKERFSLILESASTNQTSMYLCASILRGRRNQPQHFGDGTRLSIL.

J is TRBJ2-6 and V is TRBV5-1; no clear D gene. The CDR3 extends over 15 amino acids. Trimming took 0 bases from V and 0 from J, leaving 4 bases between them. Germline V gives CDR1 SGHRS, CDR2 YFSETQ. CDR3 DNA: TGCGCCAGCAGCTTGGAACCCTCTGGGGCCAACGTCCTGACTTTC. This encodes CASSLEPSGANVLTF.

The chain combines TRBV3-1 (or the pseudogene TRBV3-2) with TRBJ2-5, with D possibly matching TRBD2 (6 bases). The germline V gene encodes CDR1 LGHDT and CDR2 YNNKEL (reference sequence). Trimming cost V 5 bases and J 5 bases, with 12 bases left between them. The CDR3 spans 13 residues. In DNA form, the CDR3 reads TGTGCCAGCAGCGGGGGGTGGGTGGAGACCCAGTACTTC. It is translated as CASSGGWVETQYF.

The V gene is TRBV18, the J gene TRBJ2-2; possibly TRBD2 for D (7 bases). The CDR3 has 15 amino acids. Deletions cut 8 bases from V and 0 bases from J, with 13 bases between. Germline CDR1 KGHSH, CDR2 LQKENI. DNA for the CDR3: TGTGCCAGCCGGGCCGGGGGGCCGAACACCGGGGAGCTGTTTTTT. Its translation is CASRAGGPNTGELFF.

The J gene is TRBJ2-1, the V gene TRBV10-2; 12 nucleotides line up with TRBD2. Trimming at V came to 5 bases and at J to 9 bases, leaving 8 bases not matched to a gene. The V gene's germline CDR1 is WSHSY and CDR2 SAAADI. The CDR3 runs to 15 residues. CDR3 in DNA: TGCGCCAGCAGTATGCTAGCGGGGGGGCCTGGTGAGCAGTTCTTC. As protein: CASSMLAGGPGEQFF.

This clone was seen only a few times. V usage is TRBV5-4 and J usage is TRBJ2-1, with D perhaps TRBD2 (6 bases). The V end lost 2 bases, the J end lost 1 base, and 13 bases lay between the germline ends. Germline V gene data show CDR1 as SGHNT and CDR2 as YYREEE (reference sequence). CDR3 length equals 16 residues. For the CDR3, the DNA is TGTGCCAGCAGCTTAGGAGGGAATCCTTCCTACAATGAGCAGTTCTTC. Its translation is CASSLGGNPSYNEQFF.

The CDR3 coding sequence is TGTGCCAGCAGCTTAGGCGACAGGGCCTTTAATCAGCCCCAGCATTTT. It codes for CASSLGDRAFNQPQHF. The chain recombines TRBV5-6 with TRBJ1-5, with 7 bases that match TRBD1. Germline V gene sequence: CDR1 SGHDT, CDR2 YYEEEE. Germline trimming cut 2 bases from V and 4 bases from J; bases unmatched to any gene: 9. The CDR3 runs to 16 residues.

The chain links TRBV21-1 to TRBJ1-1. TRBV21-1 is noted as a pseudogene. The CDR3 loop spans 18 amino acids. The CDR3 coding sequence is TGTGCCAGCAGCAAAGAGATCTCAGTAGGGAGCAAGAACACTGAAGCTTTCTTT. Residues: CASSKEISVGSKNTEAFF.

V gene TRBV6-5 combines with J gene TRBJ1-2; D gene ambiguous. This CDR3 has 12 amino acids. The V gene's germline CDR1 is MNHEY and CDR2 SVGAGI. V was pared by 4 bases and J by 4 bases, with 7 bases between. The CDR3 loop is CASSSGTYGYTF. Written as DNA, the CDR3 is TGTGCCAGCAGTTCGGGCACCTATGGCTACACCTTC.

The rearrangement links TRBV6-5 to TRBJ2-7, with 11 bases matching TRBD1. V lost 11 bases, J lost 4 bases, and 7 bases stayed unmatched. Germline CDR1 is MNHEY and CDR2 is SVGAGI. CDR3 length equals 13 residues. The CDR3 spells CASRGTGGYEQYF. CDR3 nucleotide sequence: TGTGCCTCCCGAGGGACAGGGGGATACGAGCAGTACTTC.

The rearrangement links TRBV9 to TRBJ2-3; D uncertain. This CDR3 is built from 13 residues. The V end was cut by 4 bases, the J end by 6 bases, with 12 bases between. The germline CDR1 and CDR2 sequences are SGDLS and YYNGEE. The CDR3: CASSLGIGDTQYF. The DNA for the CDR3 is TGTGCCAGCAGCCTTGGGATCGGGGATACGCAGTATTTT.

The rearrangement joins TRBV2 to TRBJ1-1; D remains ambiguous. The V end lost 7 bases, the J end lost 1 base, and 7 bases lay between the germline ends. The CDR3 extends over 12 amino acids. Germline-derived CDR1 and CDR2 are SNHLY and FYNNEI. The CDR3, as DNA: TGTGCCAGCAACCGTTGGAACACTGAAGCTTTCTTT. It codes for CASNRWNTEAFF.

The DNA for the CDR3 is TGTGCCAGCAGCCTGCCGTCTGGAAACACCATATATTTT. Its translation is CASSLPSGNTIYF. This chain joins TRBV5-4 and TRBJ1-3; D ambiguous. This CDR3 region has 13 residues. Germline V gene sequence: CDR1 SGHNT, CDR2 YYREEE (reference sequence). V was trimmed by 4 bases and J by 1 base, leaving 6 bases between them.

J is TRBJ2-2 and V is TRBV5-1, with 11 nucleotides matching TRBD1. Per the germline V gene, CDR1 is SGHRS and CDR2 is YFSETQ. CDR3 length equals 15 residues. With 5 bases clipped from V and 4 bases from J, the junction kept 4 bases outside the gene matches. This chain's CDR3 is CASSSGTGGTGELFF. The CDR3 DNA follows: TGCGCCAGCAGTTCCGGGACAGGGGGCACCGGGGAGCTGTTTTTT.

V is TRBV4-1 and J is TRBJ1-1; D is possibly TRBD1 (5 bases). This CDR3 comprises 15 residues. The germline V gene encodes CDR1 MGHRA and CDR2 YSYEKL. The V end was cut by 1 base, the J end by 1 base, with 10 bases between. This CDR3 is CASSQAIDRNTEAFF. CDR3 nucleotide sequence: TGCGCCAGCAGCCAAGCTATAGACAGGAACACTGAAGCTTTCTTT.

The chain combines TRBV7-2 with TRBJ1-1; D gene uncertain. There are 13 residues in the CDR3. CDR1 and CDR2 (germline): SGHTA, FQGNSA. V was trimmed by 1 base and J by 4 bases, leaving 7 bases between them. CDR3 residues: CASSLGRVTEAFF. The CDR3 nucleotides are TGTGCCAGCAGCTTAGGTAGGGTCACTGAAGCTTTCTTT.

The rearrangement uses TRBV5-1 and TRBJ2-7; the match to TRBD1 covers 8 bases. Germline lookup yields CDR1 SGHRS and CDR2 YFSETQ. J lost 4 bases, V lost 2 bases, and 11 bases had no gene match. CDR3 length equals 16 residues. The CDR3 region is CASSFEPGQVLYEQYF. The DNA for the CDR3 is TGCGCCAGCAGCTTCGAACCGGGACAGGTCCTTTACGAGCAGTACTTC.

The table lists this clone with a few counts. The chain uses TRBV6-1 and TRBJ1-2, with D hard to call. Trimming took 0 bases from V and 2 from J, leaving 7 bases between them. The CDR3 extends over 14 amino acids. The germline V gene encodes CDR1 MNHNS and CDR2 SASEGT. This chain's CDR3 is CASSEARTNYGYTF. The CDR3 DNA sequence: TGTGCCAGCAGTGAAGCGCGGACGAACTATGGCTACACCTTC.

The chain combines TRBV5-6 with TRBJ2-7, with D possibly called TRBD1 or TRBD2 (6 bases each). Germline V gene data show CDR1 as SGHDT and CDR2 as YYEEEE. V lost 3 bases and J 2 bases, leaving 15 bases between the germline ends. The CDR3 has 15 residues. This CDR3 reads CASSSWGAGPYEQYF. The CDR3 coding sequence is TGTGCCAGCAGCTCTTGGGGGGCGGGACCCTACGAGCAGTACTTC.

The chain has TRBV28 and TRBJ1-5; 10 bases agree with TRBD1. CDR3 size: 15 residues. Germline-derived CDR1 and CDR2 are MDHEN and SYDVKM. Trimming took 3 bases from V and 7 from J; bases not matched to a gene: 6. CDR3 DNA sequence: TGTGCCAGCAGTTTGGGACAGGGGCACGTACAGCCCCAGCATTTT. Protein sequence: CASSLGQGHVQPQHF.

The chain recombines TRBV6-5 with TRBJ1-1, with 7 bases matching TRBD1. This CDR3 has 15 amino acids. Per germline, CDR1 MNHEY and CDR2 SVGAGI. Losses at the gene ends were 3 bases for V and 7 bases for J; bases not matched to a gene: 11. CDR3 loop: CASSYQGDSGFEAFF. The CDR3 region has the DNA TGTGCCAGCAGTTATCAAGGGGACAGCGGATTTGAAGCTTTCTTT.

The chain has TRBV18 and TRBJ1-1; TRBD1 aligns across 9 bases. J was trimmed by 6 bases and V by 4 bases; bases with no gene match: 6. Germline CDR1 KGHSH, CDR2 LQKENI. The CDR3 contains 14 residues. The CDR3 region is CASSLGQGRAEAFF. As DNA, the CDR3 is TGTGCCAGCTCACTAGGACAGGGGAGAGCTGAAGCTTTCTTT.

CDR3 residues: CAINKRGPNTGELFF. CDR3 bases: TGTGCCATCAACAAGCGGGGGCCGAACACCGGGGAGCTGTTTTTT. The J gene is TRBJ2-2, the V gene TRBV10-3, with TRBD2 identical over 8 bases. Germline-derived CDR1 and CDR2 are ENHRY and SYGVKD. J was trimmed by 0 bases and V by 7 bases; bases with no gene match: 4. The CDR3 loop spans 15 amino acids.